Presented here are 15 T cell receptor beta chains from one specimen sequenced in a study of T cell responses to AZD1222 COVID-19 vaccine. Here immunoSEQ multiplex PCR was the method, and the copy in TCRdb shows in-frame clones only, minus some. Among roughly 90,000 clones listed, 85% to 95% were seen once. Here the sequenced sample was peripheral blood, taken on day 0 of MenACWY control vaccination. Every receptor here comes from an adult in good health.

V and J are TRBV6-2 or TRBV6-3 and TRBJ1-5; D is possibly TRBD1 (6 bases). Germline assignment: CDR1 MNHEY and CDR2 SVGEGT. Trimming shortened V by 6 bases and J by 7 bases, and 22 bases separated the two germline ends. The CDR3 has 16 residues. The CDR3 sequence is CASSSRPGEQQQPQHF. DNA for the CDR3: TGTGCCAGCAGCTCACGCCCAGGGGAACAGCAGCAGCCCCAGCATTTT.

The chain couples TRBV19 to TRBJ2-1; tentatively, D is TRBD2 (6 bases). Germline assignment: CDR1 LNHDA and CDR2 SQIVND (reference sequence). V was trimmed by 8 bases and J by 4 bases, leaving 9 bases between them. This CDR3 region has 12 residues. DNA of the CDR3: TGTGCCAGTGGGGACTGGTACAATGAGCAGTTCTTC. Translated: CASGDWYNEQFF. Filled out from reference TRBV19 and TRBJ2-1, the complete variable domain reads DGGITQSPKYLFRKEGQNVTLSCEQNLNHDAMYWYRQDPGQGLRLIYYSQIVNDFQKGDIAEGYSVSREKKESFPLTVTSAQKNPTAFYLCASGDWYNEQFFGPGTRLTVL.

The V call is TRBV7-9, the J call TRBJ1-3; D uncertain. The CDR3 runs 12 residues. Germline V gene data show CDR1 as SEHNR and CDR2 as FQNEAQ (reference sequence). V lost 7 bases to trimming and J lost 8 bases, with 12 bases between them. The CDR3 region has the DNA TGTGCCAGCACCTCGGTGGTTTACACCATATATTTT. Translated: CASTSVVYTIYF.

The CDR3 spells CASGGGGNSNQPQHF. CDR3 DNA: TGTGCCAGCGGAGGAGGGGGCAATAGCAATCAGCCCCAGCATTTT. The genes are TRBV9 and TRBJ1-5; TRBD1 agrees at 7 bases. The V segment lost 7 bases and the J segment 0 bases; nucleotides outside the gene matches: 7. Germline loops: CDR1 SGDLS, CDR2 YYNGEE. The CDR3 is made up of 15 amino acids.

The rearrangement joins TRBV6-6 to TRBJ2-7; TRBD2 matches at 9 bases. The germline V gene has CDR1 MNHNY and CDR2 SVGAGI (reference sequence). The CDR3 has 14 residues. Trimming took 3 bases from V and 4 from J; bases not matched to a gene: 4. CDR3 coding DNA: TGTGCCAGCAGTTATTTAGCGGGAGAGTACGAGCAGTACTTC. Its translation is CASSYLAGEYEQYF.

The chain has TRBV5-5 and TRBJ2-7, with 7 bases fitting TRBD2. The CDR3 is 14 residues long. The germline V gene encodes CDR1 SGHKS and CDR2 YYEKEE (reference sequence). The trim removed 6 bases at V and 6 bases at J, leaving 12 bases unmatched. In DNA, the CDR3 is TGTGCCAGCATGGGGGGAGGGGCGAAAGTCGAGCAGTACTTC. Protein: CASMGGGAKVEQYF.

Only one count was recorded for this clone. The V and J genes are TRBV6-5 and TRBJ2-7; 7 bases match TRBD2. The junction had 8 bases not matched to a gene; V was cut back by 9 bases and J by 3 bases. The CDR3 has 13 amino acids. The germline CDR1 and CDR2 sequences are MNHEY and SVGAGI. The DNA for the CDR3 is TGTGCCAGTAGCGGGCCCAGAGTCTACGAGCAGTACTTC. Amino acids: CASSGPRVYEQYF.

V usage is TRBV6-6 and J usage is TRBJ2-7, with D possibly being TRBD1 (6 bases). CDR3 length: 12 residues. With 8 bases removed from V and 5 bases from J, the gap between germline ends came to 13 bases. In germline, CDR1 is MNHNY, CDR2 SVGAGI (reference sequence). CDR3 sequence: CASGLGAHEQYF. DNA of the CDR3: TGTGCCAGCGGGCTGGGGGCGCACGAGCAGTACTTC.

The rearrangement joins TRBV5-5 to TRBJ2-7; D is unresolved. The CDR3 loop spans 12 amino acids. Germline-derived CDR1 and CDR2 are SGHKS and YYEKEE (reference sequence). Between the trimmed V and J ends, which lost 1 base and 7 bases, there was a span of 9 bases. CDR3 DNA: TGTGCCAGCAGCTTGCCCTTCGGGGAGCAGTACTTC. Its translation: CASSLPFGEQYF.

This rearrangement joins TRBV7-9 to TRBJ2-1, with 9 bases fitting TRBD2. The CDR3 extends over 13 amino acids. J was trimmed by 3 bases and V by 8 bases; bases with no gene match: 2. Germline V gene lookup returns CDR1 SEHNR and CDR2 FQNEAQ (reference sequence). CDR3 protein: CASAGGVYNEQFF. As DNA, the CDR3 is TGTGCCAGCGCGGGAGGGGTCTACAATGAGCAGTTCTTC. Variable domain in full (rest from reference TRBV7-9 and TRBJ2-1): DTGVSQNPRHKITKRGQNVTFRCDPISEHNRLYWYRQTLGQGPEFLTYFQNEAQLEKSRLLSDRFSAERPKGSFSTLEIQRTEQGDSAMYLCASAGGVYNEQFFGPGTRLTVL.

V usage is TRBV5-6 and J usage is TRBJ1-4; D gene uncertain. Germline-derived CDR1 and CDR2 are SGHDT and YYEEEE. The V and J ends lost 0 bases and 0 bases respectively, with 3 bases between them. The CDR3 is made up of 14 amino acids. CDR3 nucleotides: TGTGCCAGCAGCTTGGAGGCAACTAATGAAAAACTGTTTTTT. It codes for CASSLEATNEKLFF.

The V and J genes are TRBV7-6 and TRBJ2-7, with D tentatively TRBD1 (5 bases). This CDR3 is 14 amino acids long. Germline lookup yields CDR1 SGHVS and CDR2 FNYEAQ. The V end lost 6 bases, the J end lost 0 bases, and 12 bases lay between the germline ends. The chain's CDR3 is CASSLGASSYEQYF. For the CDR3, the DNA is TGTGCCAGCAGTCTTGGGGCCAGCTCCTACGAGCAGTACTTC.

The chain is built from TRBV10-3 and TRBJ2-2; D uncertain. CDR1 is ENHRY, CDR2 SYGVKD, per germline. There are 15 residues in the CDR3. Trimming took 0 bases from V and 1 from J, leaving 6 bases between them. CDR3 in DNA: TGTGCCATCAGTGAGTCGGGCTTGAACACCGGGGAGCTGTTTTTT. Translating gives CAISESGLNTGELFF.

The chain recombines TRBV7-2 with TRBJ1-2, with D tentatively TRBD1 (5 bases). V was shortened by 3 bases and J by 5 bases, with 7 bases between the two germline ends. The CDR3 extends over 12 amino acids. From germline, CDR1 is SGHTA and CDR2 FQGNSA. CDR3 sequence (DNA): TGTGCCAGCAGCTTCCAGGGATATGGCTACACCTTC. Amino acid sequence: CASSFQGYGYTF.

About this clone: An end of the junction differs from the germline gene, which may be a read error. Other DNA sequences of this sample code for an identical CDR3. The V call is TRBV3-1 (or the pseudogene TRBV3-2), the J call TRBJ2-7; D may be TRBD2 (6 bases). Germline V gives CDR1 LGHDT, CDR2 YNNKEL (reference sequence). The CDR3 length is 14 residues. The CDR3 here is CASRLGGDSREQYF. In DNA, the CDR3 is TGCGCCAGCCGACTGGGGGGAGACTCCAGGGAGCAGTACTTC.